Sequencing of this T cell receptor beta chain was carried out in a study of identical twins. General study results and limits: The analysis was cross-sectional rather than longitudinal within donors. Out-of-frame beta sequences exhibited a weaker degree of excess twin sharing.

This clonotype was counted only a few times. Its antigen remains unidentified. TCRdb processed the 5' RACE reads anew with MiXCR; each CDR3 protein has one entry. The sample carries 1.5 million to 2 million distinct CDR3 sequences, about 32% recorded once. Germline V lookup: CDR1 LGHNA, CDR2 YNFKEQ. The V and J ends lost 5 bases and 0 bases respectively, with 11 bases between them. There are 15 residues in the CDR3. Material for sequencing was cord blood. The chain joins TRBV4-2 to TRBJ2-4; TRBD1 might be the D (6 bases). This clonotype originated in a newborn girl in good health. The CDR3 DNA reads TGTGCCAGCAGCTCTGAGGGGGTAGCCAAAAACATTCAGTACTTC. Amino acids: CASSSEGVAKNIQYF.